The 31 T cell receptor beta chains below come from one sample, sequenced in a study of patients and donors after allogeneic stem cell transplantation (dated by TCRdb to 2019 to 2021). The method was RT-PCR. The sequencer listed for this sample is NextSeq 550. Using fastp at Q25 and MiXCR, TCRdb reprocessed the public reads and kept productive beta chains. Every distinct CDR3 protein forms one entry, paired with its most common genes and DNA. This sample has about 230,000 distinct CDR3 sequences in its table, and 14% of those were observed once. Clones ranked in the top ten supply roughly 12% of the sample. Source material: blood, either unsorted or a sorted T cell fraction (not recorded which). These TCRs come from a human donor who was either an allogeneic HSCT recipient or a stem cell or donor lymphocyte infusion donor (not recorded which). It is not recorded whose cells these are; they may come from a transplant donor.

The rearrangement uses TRBV29-1 and TRBJ2-7, with D maybe TRBD1 (6 bases). The ends were cut back, 4 bases at V and 2 bases at J, with 15 bases in the middle. Germline assignment: CDR1 SQVTM and CDR2 ANQGSEA. This CDR3 is built from 14 residues. The CDR3 region has the DNA TGCAGCGTTGGGAACCAGGGGCTGCCCTACGAGCAGTACTTC. This translates into CSVGNQGLPYEQYF.

A note on this clonotype: An end of the junction does not agree with germline; a read error may underlie this. This rearrangement joins TRBV5-6 to TRBJ1-3; no reliable D call. The CDR3 length is 14 residues. In germline, CDR1 is SGHDT, CDR2 YYEEEE. The CDR3 region is CASSRVRIGNTMYF. The CDR3 nucleotides are TGTGCCAGCAGCCGCGTCCGGATCGGAAACACCATGTATTTT.

This clonotype was observed a few times. The genes are TRBV20-1 and TRBJ1-2; 7 bases agree with TRBD1. In germline, CDR1 is DFQATT, CDR2 SNEGSKA (reference sequence). CDR3 length equals 12 residues. J gave up 5 bases and V 6 bases, and 6 bases lay outside the gene matches. The CDR3 here is CSAGQADYGYTF. In DNA, the CDR3 is TGCAGTGCCGGACAGGCTGATTATGGCTACACCTTC.

The chain carries TRBV10-3 and TRBJ1-1; perhaps TRBD1 as D (6 bases). The CDR3 is 16 residues long. V gave up 9 bases and J gave up 4 bases, with 24 bases separating them. Germline-derived CDR1 and CDR2 are ENHRY and SYGVKD. The CDR3 DNA is TGTGCCATTACAACACGGGACACAAGCGTAGGCACTGAAGCTTTCTTT. Residues: CAITTRDTSVGTEAFF.

The chain carries TRBV7-3 and TRBJ1-2; tentatively, D is TRBD1 (6 bases). The CDR3 contains 12 residues. V lost 2 bases and J lost 12, with 13 bases in between. Germline V gene sequence: CDR1 SGHTA, CDR2 FQGTGA. CDR3 protein: CASSLEQGMDTF. CDR3 sequence (DNA): TGTGCCAGCAGCTTAGAACAGGGAATGGACACCTTC.

This rearrangement joins TRBV6-2 or TRBV6-3 to TRBJ2-1; TRBD1 agrees at 8 bases. Germline lookup yields CDR1 MNHEY and CDR2 SVGEGT. V shed 2 bases, J shed 10 bases, and the junction held 1 base outside the gene matches. This CDR3 has 12 residues. The CDR3 nucleotides read TGTGCCAGCAGTTACGGGGACAGGGAGCAGTTCTTC. This sequence encodes CASSYGDREQFF.

V gene TRBV28 combines with J gene TRBJ2-5; 8 bases are shared with TRBD1. CDR1 is MDHEN, CDR2 SYDVKM, per germline. The J segment lost 5 bases and the V segment lost 4 bases, leaving 6 bases of the junction unmatched. The CDR3 contains 14 residues. The CDR3 protein is CASSSPTGGETQYF. The CDR3 nucleotides read TGTGCCAGCAGTTCACCCACAGGGGGGGAGACCCAGTACTTC.

In DNA form, the CDR3 reads TGTGCCAGCAGTTCCCCCGGTCTAGCGGGCTTCATCGGCTCCTACAATGAGCAGTTCTTC. Its translation: CASSSPGLAGFIGSYNEQFF. V gene TRBV27 combines with J gene TRBJ2-1; 8 positions match TRBD2. This CDR3 contains 20 residues. The germline V gene encodes CDR1 MNHEY and CDR2 SMNVEV (reference sequence). V lost 4 bases and J lost 0; bases outside the gene matches: 17.

This clonotype has ten or more counts. The chain joins TRBV6-2 or TRBV6-3 to TRBJ1-2, with 8 positions matching TRBD1. CDR3 length: 15 amino acids. V shed 6 bases and J 7 bases; nucleotides not matched to a gene: 13. The germline CDR1 and CDR2 sequences are MNHEY and SVGEGT. The CDR3 nucleotides are TGTGCCAGCAGAGTCTCAGGGGGCGCGATGCGTGGCTACACCTTC. Translated, it gives CASRVSGGAMRGYTF.

This clonotype was observed at least ten times. The chain employs TRBV11-2 and TRBJ2-1; possible D gene TRBD1, 8 bases. Trimming took off 5 bases at V and 8 bases at J, with 25 bases between the two ends. This CDR3 contains 17 residues. Germline assignment: CDR1 SGHAT and CDR2 FQNNGV. The CDR3 reads CASSRGGPGQVTYEQFF. The CDR3 region has the DNA TGTGCCAGCAGCAGGGGGGGTCCGGGACAGGTTACATATGAGCAGTTCTTC.

The genes are TRBV13 and TRBJ2-3; TRBD2 matches at 8 bases. The CDR3 sequence is 16 residues long. Germline CDR1 reads PRHDT; CDR2 reads FYEKMQ (reference sequence). V was clipped by 3 bases and J by 6 bases; unmatched bases: 11. As DNA, the CDR3 is TGTGCCAGCAGCTTTAGCGGGGTTCGCTCCCCGGATACGCAGTATTTT. This codes for CASSFSGVRSPDTQYF.

The V call is TRBV7-3, the J call TRBJ2-7; D uncertain. Trimming took off 3 bases at V and 0 bases at J, with 12 bases between the two ends. The CDR3 sequence is 15 residues long. The germline V gene has CDR1 SGHTA and CDR2 FQGTGA. The CDR3 loop reads CASSLDGALSYEQYF. CDR3 DNA sequence: TGTGCCAGCAGCTTGGACGGAGCCCTCTCCTACGAGCAGTACTTC.

This clonotype was found many times. CDR3 in amino acids: CASSITTFQETQYF. The CDR3 coding sequence is TGCGCCAGCAGCATAACGACATTTCAAGAGACCCAGTACTTC. The chain combines TRBV5-1 with TRBJ2-5; the D is unclear. V lost 4 bases, J lost 2 bases, and 12 bases lay in between. The CDR3 consists of 14 residues. Germline V gene lookup returns CDR1 SGHRS and CDR2 YFSETQ. The whole variable domain, filled in from reference TRBV5-1 and TRBJ2-5, reads KAGVTQTPRYLIKTRGQQVTLSCSPISGHRSVSWYQQTPGQGLQFLFEYFSETQRNKGNFPGRFSGRQFSNSRSEMNVSTLELGDSALYLCASSITTFQETQYFGPGTRLLVL.

The CDR3 loop reads CSARLGSNTEAFF. The CDR3 DNA reads as TGCAGTGCTAGGCTCGGATCGAACACTGAAGCTTTCTTT. V and J are TRBV20-1 and TRBJ1-1; D is uncertain. The CDR3 has 13 residues. V shed 3 bases and J shed 1 base, with 9 bases lying between them. Germline values: CDR1 DFQATT, CDR2 SNEGSKA (reference sequence).

Only a few counts were recorded for this clonotype. The chain links TRBV5-1 to TRBJ2-7, with D possibly being TRBD2 (6 bases). With 0 bases removed from V and 2 bases from J, the gap between germline ends came to 12 bases. The length of the CDR3 is 15 residues. Looked up from germline, CDR1 is SGHRS and CDR2 is YFSETQ. The CDR3 reads CASSLVRGPPYEQYF. CDR3 DNA: TGCGCCAGCAGCTTGGTGCGGGGTCCACCCTACGAGCAGTACTTC.

The chain recombines TRBV7-9 with TRBJ2-5; 12 bases are shared with TRBD2. Germline assignment: CDR1 SEHNR and CDR2 FQNEAQ (reference sequence). V shed 5 bases and J 5 bases; nucleotides not matched to a gene: 12. The length of the CDR3 is 17 residues. The CDR3 sequence: CASSPRLAGAGGETQYF. DNA for the CDR3: TGTGCCAGCAGCCCCCGACTAGCGGGGGCAGGAGGGGAGACCCAGTACTTC.

The table lists this clonotype with a few counts. This chain links TRBV20-1 with TRBJ1-5; D might be TRBD1 (5 bases). This CDR3 has 16 residues. V was cut by 3 bases and J by 6 bases, with 21 bases left in between. Germline V gene data show CDR1 as DFQATT and CDR2 as SNEGSKA (reference sequence). The CDR3 coding sequence is TGCAGTGCTAGTAATCCCTCGGCGGGGGGAAGTCAGCCCCAGCATTTT. This codes for CSASNPSAGGSQPQHF.

This sequence joins TRBV28 and TRBJ1-5, with 7 positions matching TRBD1. With 2 bases clipped from V and 3 bases from J, the junction kept 4 bases outside the gene matches. Germline CDR1 reads MDHEN; CDR2 reads SYDVKM. The CDR3 sequence is 15 residues long. This chain's CDR3 is CASSLRTGYNQPQHF. CDR3 in DNA: TGTGCCAGCAGTTTAAGGACAGGATACAATCAGCCCCAGCATTTT. The full variable domain, with the rest looked up from reference TRBV28 and TRBJ1-5, is DVKVTQSSRYLVKRTGEKVFLECVQDMDHENMFWYRQDPGLGLRLIYFSYDVKMKEKGDIPEGYSVSREKKERFSLILESASTNQTSMYLCASSLRTGYNQPQHFGDGTRLSIL.

This clonotype turned up a few times. The chain recombines TRBV6-4 with TRBJ1-6; no reliable D call. CDR1 and CDR2 (germline): MRHNA, SNTAGT. Trimming stripped 3 bases from V and 8 bases from J, with 8 bases between. CDR3 length: 13 residues. As DNA, the CDR3 is TGTGCCAGCAGTGAAGCTTGGGATTCACCCCTCCACTTT. Its translation: CASSEAWDSPLHF.

This clonotype was counted a few times. The chain couples TRBV6-1 to TRBJ2-1, with TRBD2 matching 11 bases. This CDR3 is 15 amino acids long. Germline-derived CDR1 and CDR2 are MNHNS and SASEGT. Trimming removed 9 bases from V and 3 bases from J; junction bases left unmatched: 7. The DNA of the CDR3 is TGTGCCAGTGAGAGACTAGCGGGAAGCTACAATGAGCAGTTCTTC. The encoded protein is CASERLAGSYNEQFF.

Ten or more counts support this clonotype. The chain combines TRBV3-1 with TRBJ1-4; D ambiguous. Germline CDR1 is LGHDT and CDR2 is YNNKEL (reference sequence). Trimming left V 4 bases short and J 3 bases short, with 12 bases between. The CDR3 totals 15 residues. The CDR3 here is CASSRTWTANEKLFF. Written as DNA, the CDR3 is TGTGCCAGCAGCCGCACCTGGACTGCTAATGAAAAACTGTTTTTT.

This clonotype came up a few times. The gene calls are TRBV6-2 or TRBV6-3 and TRBJ1-6, with TRBD1 matching over 7 bases. V trimming: 2 bases; J trimming: 9 bases; junction bases outside the gene matches: 4. The CDR3 extends over 14 amino acids. The germline gives CDR1 MNHEY, CDR2 SVGEGT. The CDR3 region is CASSYGRGGSPLHF. Written as DNA, the CDR3 is TGTGCCAGCAGTTACGGCAGGGGGGGTTCACCCCTCCACTTT.

This rearrangement joins TRBV5-1 to TRBJ2-1, with 12 bases aligning to TRBD2. Germline V gene lookup returns CDR1 SGHRS and CDR2 YFSETQ. The CDR3 contains 17 residues. The J segment lost 5 bases and the V segment lost 4 bases, leaving 10 bases of the junction unmatched. The CDR3 is CASSRGLAGTTNNEQFF. In DNA, the CDR3 is TGCGCCAGCAGCCGAGGACTAGCGGGGACTACTAACAATGAGCAGTTCTTC.

This clonotype was detected ten times or more. V is TRBV7-8 and J is TRBJ2-5; 8 nucleotides match TRBD2. Germline CDR1 reads SGHVS; CDR2 reads FQNEAQ. This CDR3 is 14 amino acids long. V lost 3 bases and J lost 2; bases outside the gene matches: 2. In DNA, the CDR3 is TGTGCCAGCAGCTTCGGGACTAGTCAAGAGACCCAGTACTTC. Protein sequence: CASSFGTSQETQYF.

The J gene is TRBJ2-3, the V gene TRBV10-3; D tentatively reads TRBD1 or TRBD2 (5 bases each). Germline V gives CDR1 ENHRY, CDR2 SYGVKD. The CDR3 length is 15 residues. The V gene lost 6 bases and the J gene lost 1 base, with 14 bases spanning the gap. DNA for the CDR3: TGTGCCATCAGCCTCCGAGGGGCAGGCACAGATACGCAGTATTTT. It is translated as CAISLRGAGTDTQYF.

This clonotype occurred a few times. The J gene is TRBJ2-3, the V gene TRBV7-9; no clear D gene. The germline V and J ends were trimmed by 5 bases and 3 bases, with 18 bases remaining between them. Per germline, CDR1 SEHNR and CDR2 FQNEAQ (reference sequence). The CDR3 consists of 16 residues. In DNA form, the CDR3 reads TGTGCCAGCAGCCTGACGCAGGTTAAATATACAGATACGCAGTATTTT. It codes for CASSLTQVKYTDTQYF.

This sequence joins TRBV11-1 and TRBJ2-2; no clear D gene. This CDR3 is 14 amino acids long. V was pared by 2 bases and J by 7 bases, with 11 bases between. Germline CDR1 reads SGHAT; CDR2 reads FQDESV (reference sequence). In nucleotides, the CDR3 is TGTGCCAGCAGCTTAAGTAAAGGGTTCGGGGAGCTGTTTTTT. Its translation: CASSLSKGFGELFF.

This clonotype was picked up many times. V is TRBV29-1 and J is TRBJ1-1; possible D gene TRBD1, 6 bases. The CDR3 consists of 13 residues. V lost 6 bases to trimming and J lost 4 bases, with 15 bases between them. Per the germline V gene, CDR1 is SQVTM and CDR2 is ANQGSEA. This chain's CDR3 is CSVPRGGFTEAFF. CDR3 DNA: TGCAGCGTCCCCAGGGGAGGGTTCACTGAAGCTTTCTTT.

This clonotype has ten or more counts. The chain links TRBV12-3 or TRBV12-4 to TRBJ2-3; D possibly corresponds to TRBD2 (5 bases). CDR3 length: 14 residues. V lost 11 bases to trimming and J lost 4 bases, with 19 bases between them. This CDR3 reads CACASSMAADTQYF. The CDR3 nucleotides are TGTGCCTGTGCTAGCAGTATGGCGGCAGATACGCAGTATTTT.

This clonotype was picked up many times. The rearrangement links TRBV30 to TRBJ1-2, with 7 bases matching TRBD1. Losses at the gene ends were 0 bases for V and 3 bases for J; bases not matched to a gene: 1. The CDR3 is 13 residues long. The V gene's germline CDR1 is GTSNPN and CDR2 SVGIG (reference sequence). The CDR3 DNA follows: TGTGCCTGGAGTGTCCAGGGGGACTATGGCTACACCTTC. This sequence encodes CAWSVQGDYGYTF.

This clonotype was seen more than once but under ten times. V and J are TRBV5-1 and TRBJ2-7; 9 bases fit TRBD1. V lost 0 bases and J lost 6; bases outside the gene matches: 1. This CDR3 contains 13 residues. Germline CDR1 reads SGHRS; CDR2 reads YFSETQ. The CDR3 spells CASSLEGQGEQYF. Here the CDR3 DNA reads TGCGCCAGCAGCTTGGAGGGACAGGGCGAGCAGTACTTC.